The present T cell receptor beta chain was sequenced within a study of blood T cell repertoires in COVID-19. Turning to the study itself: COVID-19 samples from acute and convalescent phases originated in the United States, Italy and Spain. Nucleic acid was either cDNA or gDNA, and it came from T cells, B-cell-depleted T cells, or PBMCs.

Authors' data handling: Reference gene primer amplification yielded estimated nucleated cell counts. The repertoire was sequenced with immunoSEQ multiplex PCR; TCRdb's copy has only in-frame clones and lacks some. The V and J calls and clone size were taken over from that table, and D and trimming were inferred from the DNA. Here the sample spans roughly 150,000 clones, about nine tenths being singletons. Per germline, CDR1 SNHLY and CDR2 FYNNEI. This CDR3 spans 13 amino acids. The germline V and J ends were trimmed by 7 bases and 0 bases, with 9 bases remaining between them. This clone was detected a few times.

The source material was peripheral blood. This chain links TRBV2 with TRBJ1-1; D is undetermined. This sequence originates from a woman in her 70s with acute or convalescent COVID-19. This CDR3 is CASTQAMNTEAFF. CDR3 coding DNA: TGTGCCAGCACTCAGGCGATGAACACTGAAGCTTTCTTT.